This passage covers 16 T cell receptor beta chains from one sample sequenced in a study of cytomegalovirus exposure and HLA in healthy donors. Primers: 60 Vbeta forward and 13 Jbeta reverse. Measured with immunoSEQ multiplex PCR; TCRdb has only the in-frame clones, and not every one. The sample lists about 100,000 clones; roughly 78% were seen once. The sample comprised PBMCs. All receptors derive from a woman aged 40 to 50 in good health and CMV-seronegative.

This chain joins TRBV30 and TRBJ2-1, with 7 nucleotides matching TRBD1. Per the germline V gene, CDR1 is GTSNPN and CDR2 is SVGIG (reference sequence). With V trimmed by 2 bases and J by 5 bases, 3 bases remained unmatched. The CDR3 is made up of 13 amino acids. The CDR3 nucleotides read TGTGCCTGGAGTCTTGACAGGGACAATGAGCAGTTCTTC. This sequence encodes CAWSLDRDNEQFF.

The chain carries TRBV5-5 and TRBJ2-5; D is possibly TRBD2 (6 bases). The J call is in doubt because the DNA end fits TRBJ2-7 better. CDR1 and CDR2 (germline): SGHKS, YYEKEE (reference sequence). This CDR3 region has 14 residues. The CDR3 reads CASRAGTHSYEQYF. Written as DNA, the CDR3 is TGTGCCAGCAGAGCCGGGACTCACTCCTACGAGCAGTACTTC.

The chain employs TRBV5-4 and TRBJ2-4; a possible D gene is TRBD2 (6 bases). V was cut by 5 bases and J by 0 bases, with 15 bases left in between. Germline V CDR1 and CDR2: SGHNT, YYREEE (reference sequence). This CDR3 is built from 16 residues. The CDR3 reads CASREGRDLAKNIQYF. As DNA, the CDR3 is TGTGCCAGCAGGGAGGGACGGGATTTAGCCAAAAACATTCAGTACTTC.

The chain is built from TRBV15 and TRBJ2-1, with D maybe TRBD1 (5 bases). The ends were cut back, 0 bases at V and 8 bases at J, with 14 bases in the middle. The germline gives CDR1 LNHNV, CDR2 YYDKDF (reference sequence). This CDR3 comprises 15 residues. The CDR3 sequence is CATSRDRGKIDEQFF. Here the CDR3 DNA reads TGTGCCACCAGCAGAGATAGGGGCAAGATCGATGAGCAGTTCTTC.

The chain has TRBV28 and TRBJ1-2; perhaps TRBD1 as D (6 bases). This CDR3 is built from 13 residues. Germline V CDR1 and CDR2: MDHEN, SYDVKM. Between the trimmed V and J ends, which lost 6 bases and 7 bases, there was a span of 15 bases. In DNA, the CDR3 is TGTGCCAGCAGGTGGCCGGGGGGGCCTGGCTACACCTTC. It specifies CASRWPGGPGYTF.

The chain is built from TRBV28 and TRBJ2-5; possible D gene TRBD1, 5 bases. V dropped 3 bases and J dropped 7 bases, with 6 bases sitting between them. The CDR3 is 11 residues long. Germline V gene data show CDR1 as MDHEN and CDR2 as SYDVKM. Written as DNA, the CDR3 is TGTGCCAGCAGTTTTCAGGGGACCCAGTACTTC. Translated, it gives CASSFQGTQYF.

The CDR3 protein is CASSYSIRGQETQYF. CDR3 DNA sequence: TGTGCCAGCAGTTACTCTATAAGGGGACAAGAGACCCAGTACTTC. The rearrangement joins TRBV6-5 to TRBJ2-5; weak D call: TRBD1 (5 bases). CDR1 is MNHEY and CDR2 is SVGAGI in the germline V gene. The CDR3 is 15 residues long. The V gene lost 0 bases and the J gene lost 2 bases, with 10 bases spanning the gap.

V and J are TRBV28 and TRBJ2-7; the D gene is possibly TRBD1 (6 bases). CDR1 is MDHEN, CDR2 SYDVKM, per germline. Trimming stripped 4 bases from V and 0 bases from J, with 13 bases between. The CDR3 spans 15 residues. This chain's CDR3 is CASSSPTGNSYEQYF. The CDR3 DNA reads as TGTGCCAGCAGTTCGCCTACAGGGAACTCCTACGAGCAGTACTTC.

The chain joins TRBV28 to TRBJ2-1; D ambiguous. Germline CDR1 MDHEN, CDR2 SYDVKM. Trimming stripped 6 bases from V and 2 bases from J, with 5 bases between. The CDR3 has 12 residues. Written as DNA, the CDR3 is TGTGCCAGCAGCGCTACCTACAATGAGCAGTTCTTC. It yields the protein CASSATYNEQFF.

The chain combines TRBV15 with TRBJ2-2; D is perhaps TRBD1 (6 bases). The V end lost 5 bases, the J end lost 3 bases, and 7 bases lay between the germline ends. Germline V CDR1 and CDR2: LNHNV, YYDKDF (reference sequence). There are 13 residues in the CDR3. The CDR3 sequence: CATSAGDTGELFF. The CDR3 bases are TGTGCCACCAGCGCAGGGGACACCGGGGAGCTGTTTTTT.

V usage is TRBV28 and J usage is TRBJ2-5; no clear D. V was trimmed by 5 bases and J by 5 bases, leaving 9 bases between them. Germline CDR1 is MDHEN and CDR2 is SYDVKM. The CDR3 spans 12 residues. CDR3 region: CASSRNGETQYF. The DNA of the CDR3 is TGTGCCAGCAGTCGGAACGGGGAGACCCAGTACTTC.

This chain joins TRBV7-2 and TRBJ1-1; 8 nucleotides line up with TRBD1. The germline V gene encodes CDR1 SGHTA and CDR2 FQGNSA. The CDR3 loop spans 16 amino acids. V shed 2 bases, J shed 4 bases, and the junction held 9 bases outside the gene matches. The DNA of the CDR3 is TGTGCCAGCAGCTTATGGTCAGGGGGCCGGGGCACTGAAGCTTTCTTT. Protein: CASSLWSGGRGTEAFF.

The chain links TRBV7-8 to TRBJ1-4; perhaps TRBD1 as D (6 bases). Trimming removed 1 base at V and 14 bases at J, with 8 bases between. Germline V CDR1 and CDR2: SGHVS, FQNEAQ. This CDR3 comprises 11 residues. The CDR3 sequence: CASSLDRVLFF. The CDR3 DNA sequence: TGTGCCAGCAGCTTAGACAGGGTTCTGTTTTTT.

The chain employs TRBV28 and TRBJ1-4; 8 nucleotides match TRBD1. This CDR3 is 17 amino acids long. V trimming: 6 bases; J trimming: 1 base; junction bases outside the gene matches: 10. In germline, CDR1 is MDHEN, CDR2 SYDVKM. The CDR3 DNA follows: TGTGCCAGCAGCCCCGGGACAGGCGTCTTAACTAATGAAAAACTGTTTTTT. Its translation: CASSPGTGVLTNEKLFF.

J is TRBJ2-7 and V is TRBV5-1; the match to TRBD2 covers 7 bases. Unmatched junction bases numbered 6, after V lost 0 bases and J lost 6 bases. The CDR3 runs 14 residues. Germline assignment: CDR1 SGHRS and CDR2 YFSETQ. CDR3 sequence: CASSLGPGGIEQYF. The CDR3 DNA is TGCGCCAGCAGCTTGGGGCCGGGGGGTATCGAGCAGTACTTC.

The gene calls are TRBV4-3 and TRBJ2-1; D is perhaps TRBD1 (6 bases). The CDR3 consists of 16 residues. V lost 2 bases to trimming and J lost 0 bases, with 11 bases between them. Germline V lookup: CDR1 LGHNA, CDR2 YSLEER. DNA for the CDR3: TGCGCCAGCAGCCAAACCTCAGGGGTCTCCTACAATGAGCAGTTCTTC. It specifies CASSQTSGVSYNEQFF.